Listed here are 22 T cell receptor beta chains from one sample, sequenced in a study of CD8 T cells in ankylosing spondylitis. TCRdb redid the calling of the 5' RACE reads with MiXCR, one entry per CDR3 protein. The repertoire holds 210,000 or so distinct CDR3 sequences, less than 9.5% seen once, with 4.8% in the top ten. The sample taken for sequencing was blood, either unsorted or a sorted T cell fraction (not recorded which). The source is a female donor with ankylosing spondylitis or in good health (not recorded which).

Many counts were recorded for this clonotype. The chain combines TRBV7-2 with TRBJ2-1; D is possibly TRBD2 (7 bases). Per germline, CDR1 SGHTA and CDR2 FQGNSA. The CDR3 has 16 amino acids. V was trimmed by 5 bases and J by 7 bases, leaving 21 bases between them. CDR3 residues: CASSPGGGAFENEQFF. The CDR3 DNA is TGTGCCAGCAGCCCAGGAGGGGGGGCGTTCGAGAATGAGCAGTTCTTC.

This clonotype was recorded many times. The chain uses TRBV5-6 and TRBJ1-1; no reliable D call. CDR3 length: 15 amino acids. Trimming removed 3 bases at V and 3 bases at J, with 15 bases between. Per germline, CDR1 SGHDT and CDR2 YYEEEE. In DNA form, the CDR3 reads TGTGCCAGCAGCTCCCCCCGCCGTCAGGACACTGAAGCTTTCTTT. Translated, it gives CASSSPRRQDTEAFF.

This sequence joins TRBV27 and TRBJ1-6, with 7 bases identical to TRBD1. CDR1 and CDR2 (germline): MNHEY, SMNVEV (reference sequence). V was pared by 1 base and J by 1 base, with 13 bases of the junction left unmatched. The CDR3 covers 20 residues. The CDR3 region has the DNA TGTGCCAGCAGTTTATTTCAGGGGGGCAGGGTTCGGTCCTATAATTCACCCCTCCACTTT. Protein: CASSLFQGGRVRSYNSPLHF.

This clonotype appeared many times. V gene TRBV20-1 combines with J gene TRBJ2-7; 9 nucleotides line up with TRBD2. CDR3 length equals 15 residues. Trimming removed 0 bases from V and 6 bases from J; junction bases left unmatched: 9. Per germline, CDR1 DFQATT and CDR2 SNEGSKA (reference sequence). The CDR3 DNA reads as TGCAGTGCTAGAGATGGGGCTAGCGGGAACGGCGAGCAGTACTTC. Translated, it gives CSARDGASGNGEQYF.

This clonotype was picked up many times. The V gene is TRBV5-1, the J gene TRBJ1-4; 7 bases align to TRBD1. The CDR3 is 14 residues long. CDR1 SGHRS and CDR2 YFSETQ come from the germline V gene. The junction had 14 bases not matched to a gene; V was cut back by 6 bases and J by 12 bases. CDR3: CASNSGQAPEELFF. DNA of the CDR3: TGCGCCAGCAACTCAGGACAGGCACCCGAGGAACTGTTTTTT.

V usage is TRBV18 and J usage is TRBJ2-5; 8 positions match TRBD2. V shed 0 bases and J 9 bases; nucleotides not matched to a gene: 12. Germline CDR1 and CDR2: KGHSH and LQKENI. The CDR3 has 16 residues. The chain's CDR3 is CASSPPAGERAASQYF. The CDR3 DNA reads TGTGCCAGCTCACCACCAGCGGGAGAGAGAGCTGCGTCCCAGTACTTC.

This clonotype was recorded once. This may arise from a read error, as a much more abundant clone is one base away. The gene calls are TRBV20-1 and TRBJ1-1; a possible D gene is TRBD1 (5 bases). CDR1 DFQATT and CDR2 SNEGSKA come from the germline V gene (reference sequence). The CDR3 consists of 15 residues. DNA of the CDR3: TGCAGTACTAGAGATCTGGACAAGCAGGACACTGAAGCTTTCTTT. Translated, it gives CSTRDLDKQDTEAFF.

This clonotype turned up a few times. The genes are TRBV7-2 and TRBJ2-7, with a possible D match to TRBD2 (6 bases). Trimming removed 5 bases at V and 3 bases at J, with 14 bases between. CDR1 SGHTA and CDR2 FQGNSA come from the germline V gene. The CDR3 consists of 14 residues. Written as DNA, the CDR3 is TGTGCCAGCAGCGCGGGACCAAAAAACTACGAGCAGTACTTC. Residues: CASSAGPKNYEQYF.

This clonotype appeared many times. J is TRBJ2-7 and V is TRBV14, with 9 bases lining up with TRBD2. CDR1 SGHDN and CDR2 FVKESK come from the germline V gene. The trim removed 0 bases at V and 4 bases at J, leaving 4 bases unmatched. The CDR3 consists of 15 residues. CDR3 DNA sequence: TGTGCCAGCAGCCAAGAGTCAGCGGGAGGATACGAGCAGTACTTC. Amino acid sequence: CASSQESAGGYEQYF.

This clonotype was recorded many times. The rearrangement joins TRBV6-1 to TRBJ1-1; a weak D match, TRBD1 (5 bases). The CDR3 consists of 14 residues. Germline V gives CDR1 MNHNS, CDR2 SASEGT. V dropped 7 bases and J dropped 0 bases, with 12 bases sitting between them. The CDR3 coding sequence is TGTGCCAGCAAGGGCGGGACTTTGAACACTGAAGCTTTCTTT. Translating gives CASKGGTLNTEAFF.

This clonotype was observed many times. This chain uses TRBV28 with TRBJ1-4; D gene uncertain. There are 13 residues in the CDR3. V lost 7 bases and J 8 bases, leaving 14 bases between the germline ends. Germline V gene lookup returns CDR1 MDHEN and CDR2 SYDVKM. In DNA, the CDR3 is TGTGCCAGCACCCCAAATCCCCGAGAAAAACTGTTTTTT. Translating it yields CASTPNPREKLFF.

Ten or more counts support this clonotype. The chain has TRBV6-2 or TRBV6-3 and TRBJ1-2; no firm D call. Looked up from germline, CDR1 is MNHEY and CDR2 is SVGEGT. V gave up 6 bases and J gave up 8 bases, with 10 bases separating them. This CDR3 comprises 11 residues. CDR3 amino acids: CASSRGEGYTF. DNA of the CDR3: TGTGCCAGCAGCCGAGGAGAGGGCTACACCTTC.

This clonotype occurred a few times. The chain employs TRBV11-2 and TRBJ2-3; unclear D gene. Trimming stripped 5 bases from V and 6 bases from J, with 18 bases between. The germline V gene encodes CDR1 SGHAT and CDR2 FQNNGV. CDR3 length equals 15 residues. The CDR3 DNA is TGTGCCAGCAGCCCGGACGACTTAAGATTGGATACGCAGTATTTT. Translated, it gives CASSPDDLRLDTQYF.

This clonotype was counted at least ten times. This chain connects TRBV12-3 or TRBV12-4 to TRBJ2-7, with D uncertain. The V end lost 2 bases, the J end lost 0 bases, and 14 bases lay between the germline ends. This CDR3 comprises 16 residues. The DNA for the CDR3 is TGTGCCAGCAGTTTATCCCTCAACCCCAGCTCCTACGAGCAGTACTTC. It specifies CASSLSLNPSSYEQYF.

The chain joins TRBV20-1 to TRBJ2-1; 11 bases align to TRBD2. The CDR3 has 16 amino acids. With 6 bases clipped from V and 0 bases from J, the junction kept 7 bases outside the gene matches. Germline V gene data show CDR1 as DFQATT and CDR2 as SNEGSKA (reference sequence). DNA for the CDR3: TGCAGTGCCTACGTTACTAGCGGGAGCTCCTACAATGAGCAGTTCTTC. Protein sequence: CSAYVTSGSSYNEQFF.

This clonotype was picked up a small number of times. This chain connects TRBV10-3 to TRBJ1-2, with TRBD1 matching over 8 bases. Germline V gene lookup returns CDR1 ENHRY and CDR2 SYGVKD. The CDR3 length is 11 residues. J was trimmed by 6 bases and V by 9 bases; bases with no gene match: 3. This CDR3 is CAMRTGNGYTF. The CDR3 DNA is TGTGCCATGAGGACAGGGAATGGCTACACCTTC.

This clonotype was found many times. The chain employs TRBV12-3 or TRBV12-4 and TRBJ1-5; D uncertain. The CDR3 has 15 residues. Trimming took off 1 base at V and 6 bases at J, with 13 bases between the two ends. CDR3 bases: TGTGCCAGCAGTTTAGTCGGCCCCCACGGTCAGCCCCAGCATTTT. Translation gives CASSLVGPHGQPQHF.

This clonotype was found many times. The chain recombines TRBV9 with TRBJ2-3, with D perhaps matching TRBD2 (6 bases). Germline V lookup: CDR1 SGDLS, CDR2 YYNGEE. The V and J ends lost 0 bases and 1 base respectively, with 9 bases between them. The CDR3 runs 15 residues. The CDR3 sequence: CASSVDPGGTDTQYF. The CDR3 nucleotides are TGTGCCAGCAGCGTAGATCCGGGGGGCACAGATACGCAGTATTTT.

Comment on this clonotype: A much larger clone sits a single nucleotide away, making a read error possible. The chain is built from TRBV5-6 and TRBJ2-3; D call uncertain. The CDR3 contains 14 residues. Per germline, CDR1 SGHDT and CDR2 YYEEEE. CDR3 in amino acids: CAGSLPGLTDTQYF. The CDR3 nucleotides are TGTGCCGGCAGCTTACCCGGCCTCACAGATACGCAGTATTTT.

In its sample, this clonotype was seen many times. This chain uses TRBV18 with TRBJ1-5, with 8 bases fitting TRBD1. Per the germline V gene, CDR1 is KGHSH and CDR2 is LQKENI. This CDR3 is built from 15 residues. The V gene end was trimmed by 3 bases and the J gene end by 5 bases; junction bases not matched to a gene: 6. This chain's CDR3 is CASSPLGQEDQPQHF. As DNA, the CDR3 is TGTGCCAGCTCACCCCTGGGACAGGAGGATCAGCCCCAGCATTTT.

The V call is TRBV24-1, the J call TRBJ2-2, with TRBD2 matching over 10 bases. CDR1 and CDR2 from the germline V gene are KGHDR and SFDVKD. V shed 2 bases and J 4 bases; nucleotides not matched to a gene: 3. This CDR3 contains 16 residues. CDR3 sequence: CATSDWTSGTTGELFF. The CDR3 DNA reads as TGTGCCACCAGTGATTGGACTAGCGGTACCACCGGGGAGCTGTTTTTT.

A note on this clonotype: An end of the junction differs from the germline gene, which may be a read error. The chain is built from TRBV6-2 or TRBV6-3 and TRBJ2-3; 11 bases are a match to TRBD2. The CDR3 contains 17 residues. From germline, CDR1 is MNHEY and CDR2 SVGEGT. The CDR3 DNA reads as TGTGTCAGCAGTACCCTAGCGGGAGGTAGGGCCACAGATACGCAGTATTTT. Its translation is CVSSTLAGGRATDTQYF.